A selection of T cell receptor beta chains follows, all from one sample in a study of cytotoxic CD8 clonotypes in ibrutinib-treated CLL. Libraries were prepared by immunoSEQ multiplex PCR; TCRdb keeps only in-frame clonotypes and omits some of them. The data show approximately 45,000 clones, approximately 70% seen once. The input for sequencing was PBMCs, taken after 24 months of ibrutinib treatment. The receptors were sampled from a human donor with chronic lymphocytic leukemia. Each CDR3 is given with its conserved first and last residue. A D gene is named only where the DNA matches it firmly. Not every row has a clone size; where given, it reads once, few, many or a size class.

J: TRBJ2-5; size: -; D: TRBD2; V: TRBV5-6; DNA: TGTGCCAGCAGCTTGCTGAGTAGCGGGAGGGCCGGTGAGACCCAGTACTTC; CDR3: CASSLLSSGRAGETQYF
J: TRBJ2-7; size: -; D: TRBD1; V: TRBV15; DNA: TGTGCCACCAGCAGAGATCAGGGGGTCTCCTACGAGCAGTACTTC; CDR3: CATSRDQGVSYEQYF
J: TRBJ2-7; size: many; D: TRBD1; V: TRBV19; DNA: TGTGCCAGTATGGCACAGGGGATGTTCGGCGAGCAGTACTTC; CDR3: CASMAQGMFGEQYF
J: TRBJ1-3; size: -; D: -; V: TRBV19; DNA: TGTGCCTCGTTGTCTCCTGGAAACACCATATATTTT; CDR3: CASLSPGNTIYF
J: TRBJ1-2; size: -; D: -; V: TRBV30; DNA: TGTGCCTGGAGTGTCGGCAGAGCCGCCGACACCTTC; CDR3: CAWSVGRAADTF
J: TRBJ1-1; size: -; D: -; V: TRBV19; DNA: TGTGCCAGTAGCCGTGGGTACCAGGGCTACACTGAAGCTTTCTTT; CDR3: CASSRGYQGYTEAFF
J: TRBJ2-1; size: -; D: -; V: TRBV28; DNA: TGTGCCAGCAGCCCACCCCGGAATGAGCAGTTCTTC; CDR3: CASSPPRNEQFF
J: TRBJ1-1; size: -; D: -; V: TRBV23-1; DNA: TGCGCCAGTTATTGGGGGAACACTGAAGCTTTCTTT; CDR3: CASYWGNTEAFF
J: TRBJ1-2; size: few; D: -; V: TRBV30; DNA: TGTGCCTGGAGTATGACGCAGCTGGGAGGCTACACCTTC; CDR3: CAWSMTQLGGYTF
J: TRBJ2-2; size: -; D: TRBD1; V: TRBV5-1; DNA: TGCGCCAGCAGCTCGACAGGGGTCCCCGGGGAGCTGTTTTTT; CDR3: CASSSTGVPGELFF
J: TRBJ2-6; size: -; D: -; V: TRBV5-8; DNA: TGTGCCAGCAGCTCGATTGGGCCTCTCGGGGCCGGGGCCAACGTCCTGACTTTC; CDR3: CASSSIGPLGAGANVLTF
J: TRBJ2-5; size: many; D: TRBD1; V: TRBV5-1; DNA: TGCGCCAGCAGCCTGAGGACAGGGGCGTCTGGAGAGACCCAGTACTTC; CDR3: CASSLRTGASGETQYF
J: TRBJ2-5; size: -; D: -; V: TRBV7-9; DNA: TGTGCCAGCAGCTTAATGGGTGAGACCCAGTACTTC; CDR3: CASSLMGETQYF
J: TRBJ2-3; size: -; D: TRBD1; V: TRBV19; DNA: TGTGCCAGTAGTGCCCGCAGGGGGCAGGGCACAGATACGCAGTATTTT; CDR3: CASSARRGQGTDTQYF
J: TRBJ2-5; size: -; D: TRBD2; V: TRBV11-1; DNA: TGTGCCAGCAGCGCACTAGCGGGAGGAGAGACCCAGTACTTC; CDR3: CASSALAGGETQYF
J: TRBJ1-1; size: -; D: TRBD1; V: TRBV5-1; DNA: TGCGCCAGCAGCTTTGGGGTTTTAGGACAGGGCGGCACTGAAGCTTTCTTT; CDR3: CASSFGVLGQGGTEAFF
J: TRBJ2-7; size: -; D: -; V: TRBV28; DNA: TGTGCCAGCAGTCCGGACCCTCCGCACGAGCAGTACTTC; CDR3: CASSPDPPHEQYF
J: TRBJ2-3; size: -; D: -; V: TRBV5-4; DNA: TGTGCCAGCAGCTTCAGGGGGGCAGATACGCAGTATTTT; CDR3: CASSFRGADTQYF
J: TRBJ1-4; size: few; D: TRBD1; V: TRBV2; DNA: TGTGCCAGCAAGCGAGACAGGGGGCGGGAAGGTGAAAAACTGTTTTTT; CDR3: CASKRDRGREGEKLFF
J: TRBJ1-3; size: -; D: -; V: TRBV7-8; DNA: TGTGCCAGCAGTTCGAAGGGGGGTGGCGCAGGGGGAAACACCATATATTTT; CDR3: CASSSKGGGAGGNTIYF
J: TRBJ1-5; size: -; D: -; V: TRBV4-2; DNA: TGTGCCAGCAGCCAAGAGCATACAGGGATTGGTCAGCCCCAGCATTTT; CDR3: CASSQEHTGIGQPQHF
J: TRBJ2-5; size: once; D: -; V: TRBV11-3; DNA: TGTGCCAGAACGACAGTGTACCAAGAGACCCAGTACTTC; CDR3: CARTTVYQETQYF
J: TRBJ1-5; size: -; D: TRBD1; V: TRBV6-5; DNA: TGTGCCAGCAGACGAACAGGGGGCAACGTGCAGCCCCAGCATTTT; CDR3: CASRRTGGNVQPQHF
J: TRBJ2-1; size: many; D: -; V: TRBV2; DNA: TGTGCCAGCAGTGAACGGCCGGGTGGCTCCTACAATGAGCAGTTCTTC; CDR3: CASSERPGGSYNEQFF
J: TRBJ1-2; size: few; D: -; V: TRBV4-1; DNA: TGCGCCAGCCGCAGCCCGGCAGCCCACGGCTACACCTTC; CDR3: CASRSPAAHGYTF
J: TRBJ2-7; size: -; D: TRBD1; V: TRBV5-1; DNA: TGCGCCAGCAGCTCGGACAGGGGTTTGGACGAGCAGTACTTC; CDR3: CASSSDRGLDEQYF
J: TRBJ2-7; size: -; D: TRBD1; V: TRBV30; DNA: TGTGCCTGGGAGACAGGGATGTCCTACGAGCAGTACTTC; CDR3: CAWETGMSYEQYF
J: TRBJ2-7; size: -; D: -; V: TRBV10-3; DNA: TGTGCCATCAGTGAGTCCCTGTCCTACGAGCAGTACTTC; CDR3: CAISESLSYEQYF
J: TRBJ2-7; size: once; D: TRBD2; V: TRBV7-9; DNA: TGTGCCAGCAGCCAATCCGGGACTAGCTTTAGGGGGTATGAGCAGTACTTC; CDR3: CASSQSGTSFRGYEQYF
J: TRBJ1-2; size: -; D: -; V: TRBV5-4; DNA: TGTGCCAGCAGCTCCCCGGCCCCAAACTATGGCTACACCTTC; CDR3: CASSSPAPNYGYTF
J: TRBJ2-7; size: -; D: TRBD2; V: TRBV19; DNA: TGTGCCAGTACCCAGGGAGGGCCCTACGAGCAGTACTTC; CDR3: CASTQGGPYEQYF
J: TRBJ2-3; size: -; D: TRBD2; V: TRBV29-1; DNA: TGCAGCGTTGAAATGCGGGAGGGCACAGATACGCAGTATTTT; CDR3: CSVEMREGTDTQYF
J: TRBJ2-7; size: -; D: TRBD2; V: TRBV5-1; DNA: TGCGCCAGCAGACTAGCGGGGGGGCCATACGAGCAGTACTTC; CDR3: CASRLAGGPYEQYF
J: TRBJ1-2; size: -; D: -; V: TRBV15; DNA: TGTGCCACCAGCAGAGCCCCAGGGACTTACGGCTACACCTTC; CDR3: CATSRAPGTYGYTF
J: TRBJ1-1; size: -; D: TRBD1; V: TRBV29-1; DNA: TGCAGCGTTGCTAGACAGGGAAATTCTGAAGCTTTCTTT; CDR3: CSVARQGNSEAFF
J: TRBJ1-2; size: few; D: -; V: TRBV5-4; DNA: TGTGCCAGCAGCTTGTCTATAGGCTACACCTTC; CDR3: CASSLSIGYTF
J: TRBJ1-2; size: -; D: TRBD1; V: TRBV19; DNA: TGTGCCAGTAGCGGCGAGAGGACAGGATCTAACTATGGCTACACCTTC; CDR3: CASSGERTGSNYGYTF
J: TRBJ1-1; size: medium-sized; D: -; V: TRBV2; DNA: TGTGCCAGCAAATTTGACAGGAAGAACACTGAAGCTTTCTTT; CDR3: CASKFDRKNTEAFF
J: TRBJ2-3; size: few; D: -; V: TRBV11-1; DNA: TGTGCCAGCAGCCTGAGTTCTTGGGCCGGCCAAGGGGATACGCAGTATTTT; CDR3: CASSLSSWAGQGDTQYF
J: TRBJ2-5; size: -; D: TRBD2; V: TRBV13; DNA: TGTGCCAGCAGCCCCCTTCGCGGGAGGGCCCAAGAGACCCAGTACTTC; CDR3: CASSPLRGRAQETQYF
J: TRBJ2-1; size: -; D: -; V: TRBV6-6; DNA: TGTGCCAGCAGTTACCCCCCAGGGGACAATGAGCAGTTCTTC; CDR3: CASSYPPGDNEQFF
J: TRBJ2-2; size: -; D: TRBD1; V: TRBV5-1; DNA: TGCGCCAGCAGACAGGGGGCGGTCTCCGCCGGGGAGCTGTTTTTT; CDR3: CASRQGAVSAGELFF
J: TRBJ2-1; size: -; D: TRBD2; V: TRBV4-1; DNA: TGCGCCAGCAGCCAAGACCAGACTAGCGGCTACAATGAGCAGTTCTTC; CDR3: CASSQDQTSGYNEQFF
J: TRBJ1-6; size: medium-sized; D: -; V: TRBV30; DNA: TGTGCCTGGAGTGTACGGCCCAGGGTCCACAGGCGACCCCTCCACTTT; CDR3: CAWSVRPRVHRRPLHF
J: TRBJ1-2; size: -; D: -; V: TRBV6-6; DNA: TGTGCCAGCAGTTACTCGCGGGGGGGAGCCTATGGCTACACCTTC; CDR3: CASSYSRGGAYGYTF
J: TRBJ1-2; size: -; D: TRBD1; V: TRBV28; DNA: TGTGCCAGCAGGTCAGGGACAGGGGATGGCTACACCTTC; CDR3: CASRSGTGDGYTF
J: TRBJ2-5; size: -; D: -; V: TRBV28; DNA: TGTGCCAGCACACGACCGGTTTTGCTGACCCAGTACTTC; CDR3: CASTRPVLLTQYF
J: TRBJ2-7; size: -; D: TRBD1; V: TRBV5-1; DNA: TGCGCCAGCAGCTTGATACCCGGACAGGGGACGCACGAGCAGTACTTC; CDR3: CASSLIPGQGTHEQYF
J: TRBJ1-5; size: many; D: TRBD1; V: TRBV28; DNA: TGTGCCAGCAGTTTAGGCCAGGGGGGCAATCAGCCCCAGCATTTT; CDR3: CASSLGQGGNQPQHF
J: TRBJ1-5; size: -; D: -; V: TRBV29-1; DNA: TGCAGCGTTGGGGGGAACAATCAGCCCCAGCATTTT; CDR3: CSVGGNNQPQHF
J: TRBJ2-7; size: once; D: -; V: TRBV11-2; DNA: TGTGCCAGCAGCCCGACGCTGGGGGGTTACGAGCAGTACTTC; CDR3: CASSPTLGGYEQYF
J: TRBJ2-7; size: -; D: -; V: TRBV5-1; DNA: TGCGCCAGCAGCTTGGATGGGGGACTCTCCTACGAGCAGTACTTC; CDR3: CASSLDGGLSYEQYF